Sequencing of this TCR beta chain was carried out in a study of technical replicates of blood from several donors. Germline CDR1 DFQATT, CDR2 SNEGSKA (reference sequence). The junction had 1 base not matched to a gene; V was cut back by 1 base and J by 13 bases. This CDR3 contains 10 residues. The protocol was immunoSEQ multiplex PCR, while the TCRdb copy is restricted to in-frame clones and leaves out a portion. This sample has tens of thousands of clones; around nine tenths occur once, and the top ten carry about 4.7%. Material: PBMCs. The J gene is TRBJ2-1, the V gene TRBV20-1, with 7 positions matching TRBD2. The clonotype originates from a human donor in good health. Some clones in this sample may be carry-over from other donors' samples. CDR3 in DNA: TGCAGTGCTAGAGCGGGAGGTCAGTTCTTC. The encoded protein is CSARAGGQFF.